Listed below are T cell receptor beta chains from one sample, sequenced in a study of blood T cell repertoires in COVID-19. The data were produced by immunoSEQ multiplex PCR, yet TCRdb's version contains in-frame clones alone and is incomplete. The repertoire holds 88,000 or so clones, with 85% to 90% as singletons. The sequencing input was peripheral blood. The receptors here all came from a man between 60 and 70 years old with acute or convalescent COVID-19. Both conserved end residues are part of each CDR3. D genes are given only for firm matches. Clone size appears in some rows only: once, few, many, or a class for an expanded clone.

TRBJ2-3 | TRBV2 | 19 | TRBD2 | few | TGTGCCAGCAGTCCCCGTCAACCGGGACTAGCGCGGGACACAGATACGCAGTATTTT | CASSPRQPGLARDTDTQYF
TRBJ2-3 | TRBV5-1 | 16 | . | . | TGCGCCAGCAGCCCGGAAAAGGGGTCCAGCACAGATACGCAGTATTTT | CASSPEKGSSTDTQYF
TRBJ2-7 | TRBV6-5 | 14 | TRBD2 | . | TGTGCCAGCAGTCTTGTTGGGGGGGGCTACGAGCAGTACTTC | CASSLVGGGYEQYF
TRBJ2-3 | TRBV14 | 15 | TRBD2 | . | TGTGCCAGCAGCTCTAGGCGGGGGGGCCGGGGTACGCAGTATTTT | CASSSRRGGRGTQYF
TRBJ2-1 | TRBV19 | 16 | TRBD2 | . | TGTGCCAGTAGTATCGGACTAGCGGGAGGGAGGAATGAGCAGTTCTTC | CASSIGLAGGRNEQFF
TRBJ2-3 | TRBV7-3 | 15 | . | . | TGTGCCAGCAGCTTAACGGGGGGTGGAACAGATACGCAGTATTTT | CASSLTGGGTDTQYF
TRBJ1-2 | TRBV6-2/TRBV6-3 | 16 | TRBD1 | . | TGTGCCAGCAGTTACAGTACAGGGGCGCCCGTCTATGGCTACACCTTC | CASSYSTGAPVYGYTF
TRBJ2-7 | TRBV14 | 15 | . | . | TGTGCCAGCAGCCCCCTGCGGGGAAGTAGCTACGAGCAGTACTTC | CASSPLRGSSYEQYF
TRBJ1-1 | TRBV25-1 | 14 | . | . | TGTGCCAGCAGTGAGGACACGCAGTACACTGAAGCTTTCTTT | CASSEDTQYTEAFF
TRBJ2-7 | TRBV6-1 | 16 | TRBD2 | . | TGTGCCAGCAGTGAAGGACTAGCGGGGGGCCCCTACGAGCAGTACTTC | CASSEGLAGGPYEQYF
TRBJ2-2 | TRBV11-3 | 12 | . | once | TGTGCCAGCGGACTAGGGGGCGGGGAGCTGTTTTTT | CASGLGGGELFF
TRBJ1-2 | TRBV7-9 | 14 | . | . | TGTGCCAGCAGCTTCTCCAGTGTTCCATATGGCTACACCTTC | CASSFSSVPYGYTF
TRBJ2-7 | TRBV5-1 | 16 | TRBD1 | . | TGCGCCAGCAGCGTCGCCGGGACAGGGCCCTCGTGGGAGCAGTACTTC | CASSVAGTGPSWEQYF
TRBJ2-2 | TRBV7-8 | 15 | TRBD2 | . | TGTGCCAGCAGCAAGACTAGCGGGAGTAGCGGGGAGCTGTTTTTT | CASSKTSGSSGELFF
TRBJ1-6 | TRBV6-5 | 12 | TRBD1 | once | TGTGCCAGCAGGAGGGACAGAACACCCCTCCACTTT | CASRRDRTPLHF
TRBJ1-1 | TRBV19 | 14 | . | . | TGTGCCAGTACAGAGGCAGGGCCCGGCACTGAAGCTTTCTTT | CASTEAGPGTEAFF
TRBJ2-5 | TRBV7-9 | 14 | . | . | TGTGCCAGCAGCCGGACCCGACAGGAGGAGACCCAGTACTTC | CASSRTRQEETQYF
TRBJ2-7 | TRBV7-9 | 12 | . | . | TGTGCCAGCAGCCAGGAGGACTACGAGCAGTACTTC | CASSQEDYEQYF
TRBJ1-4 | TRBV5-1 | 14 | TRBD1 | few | TGCGCCAGCAGCTCGGCAGGGGGCCCTGAAAAACTGTTTTTT | CASSSAGGPEKLFF
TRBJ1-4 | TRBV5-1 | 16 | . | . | TGCGCCAGCAGCTTGGCAATGGGAGCAACTAATGAAAAACTGTTTTTT | CASSLAMGATNEKLFF
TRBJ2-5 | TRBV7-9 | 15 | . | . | TGTGCCAGCAGCTTATCGGCAGCGGGTGGGGAGACCCAGTACTTC | CASSLSAAGGETQYF
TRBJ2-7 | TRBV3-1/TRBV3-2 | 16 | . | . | TGTGCCAGCAGCCCCGGGACTCACGACCTCACCTACGAGCAGTACTTC | CASSPGTHDLTYEQYF
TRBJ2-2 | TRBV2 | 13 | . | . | TGTGCCAGCACCAATCAGGGTCCCGGGGAGCTGTTTTTT | CASTNQGPGELFF
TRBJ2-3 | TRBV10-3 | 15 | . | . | TGTGCCATCAGTGAGCGACAGGTGAGCACAGATACGCAGTATTTT | CAISERQVSTDTQYF
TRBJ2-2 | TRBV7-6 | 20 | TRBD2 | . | TGTGCCAGCAGCTTGTTACCGGGACTAGCGGGGTTCGCGAACACCGGGGAGCTGTTTTTT | CASSLLPGLAGFANTGELFF
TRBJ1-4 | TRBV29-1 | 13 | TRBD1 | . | TGCAGCGCCCGGGGACAGGCTAATGAAAAACTGTTTTTT | CSARGQANEKLFF
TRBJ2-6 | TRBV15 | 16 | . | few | TGTGCCACCAGCAGAGATCAAAACTCTGGGGCCAACGTCCTGACTTTC | CATSRDQNSGANVLTF
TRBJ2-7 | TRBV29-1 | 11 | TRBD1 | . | TGCAGCGTGCAGGGGGCGGGCGAGCAGTACTTC | CSVQGAGEQYF
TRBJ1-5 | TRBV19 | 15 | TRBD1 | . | TGTGCCAGTACCCCGCCGGGACAGGGAATTCAGCCCCAGCATTTT | CASTPPGQGIQPQHF
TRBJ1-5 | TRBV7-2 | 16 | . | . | TGTGCCAGCAGCTTAGGCATGGACAGACCCAATCAGCCCCAGCATTTT | CASSLGMDRPNQPQHF
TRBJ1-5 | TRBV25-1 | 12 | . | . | TGTGCCAGCAGTGGGATCAGGGAAGCCCAGCATTTT | CASSGIREAQHF
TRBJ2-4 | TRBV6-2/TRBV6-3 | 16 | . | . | TGTGCCAGCAGTTCTAGGAAGCCGGAAGCCAAAAACATTCAGTACTTC | CASSSRKPEAKNIQYF
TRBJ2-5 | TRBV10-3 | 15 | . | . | TGTGCCATCAGTGAGTCGCCAGCGGGTGGAGAGACCCAGTACTTC | CAISESPAGGETQYF
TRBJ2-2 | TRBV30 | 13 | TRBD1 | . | TGTGCCTGGAGTATGACAGGGTCCGGGGAGCTGTTTTTT | CAWSMTGSGELFF
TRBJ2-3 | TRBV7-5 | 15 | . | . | TGTGCCAGAAGCTTAGAGGGGGATAGCACAGATACGCAGTATTTT | CARSLEGDSTDTQYF
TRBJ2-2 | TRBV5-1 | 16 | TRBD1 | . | TGCGCCAGCAGCTTGGCAGGGACAGGGAACACCGGGGAGCTGTTTTTT | CASSLAGTGNTGELFF
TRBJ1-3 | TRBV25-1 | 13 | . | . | TGTGCCAGCACATCGACGGGAGGAAACACCATATATTTT | CASTSTGGNTIYF
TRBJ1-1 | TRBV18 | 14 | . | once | TGTGCCAGCCGACCACAAACAGCCGGGGGTGAAGCTTTCTTT | CASRPQTAGGEAFF
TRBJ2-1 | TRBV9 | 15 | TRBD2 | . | TGTGCCAGCAGCGCTAGCGGGGGGCCTTACAATGAGCAGTTCTTC | CASSASGGPYNEQFF
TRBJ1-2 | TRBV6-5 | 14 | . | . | TGTGCCGCCTCAGGGGCCCCATCCCTCTTTGGCTACACCTTC | CAASGAPSLFGYTF
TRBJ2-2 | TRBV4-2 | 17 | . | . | TGTGCCAGCAGCCAAGATTTAGCGCGGGGAGGCACCGGGGAGCTGTTTTTT | CASSQDLARGGTGELFF